This TCR beta chain was found in a study of T-cell memory formation after mild COVID-19. Study-wide results and caveats: What remained unconfirmed was the SARS-CoV-2 specificity of second-wave clones peaking on day 37. Clones shrinking between day 15 and 85 showed a balanced CD4/CD8 split, and those that grew later tilted toward CD4+.

With constant-segment primers, 5'RACE yielded cDNA libraries of TCR alpha and TCR beta that carried sample barcodes and UMIs. TCRdb reanalysed the 5' RACE reads using MiXCR and keeps one entry per CDR3 protein. The sample has 450,000 to 650,000 distinct CDR3 sequences, roughly 22% seen once. The V end lost 0 bases, the J end lost 2 bases, and 14 bases lay between the germline ends. The V gene's germline CDR1 is LGHNA and CDR2 YNFKEQ. This CDR3 is 17 amino acids long. Note on this clonotype: The antigen remains unidentified.

The V and J genes are TRBV4-2 and TRBJ1-5; D remains ambiguous. Sequenced material: PBMCs or a T cell subset sorted from them (not recorded which). This sequence originates from an adult woman who had mild COVID-19 (a few samples of this study predate the infection). Cell type and time point are not known. The CDR3 protein is CASSQDAVGWGNQPQHF. CDR3 DNA: TGTGCCAGCAGCCAAGATGCGGTTGGATGGGGCAATCAGCCCCAGCATTTT.